This record covers a single TCR beta chain. The antigen it binds to is not known. The sample holds no much larger clone one base away, and base qualities are not on file. Per the germline V gene, SGHRS is the CDR1 and YFSETQ is the CDR2. The CDR3 spans 16 residues, from the cysteine through the phenylalanine. Of the read, only the CDR3 DNA is kept; its 48 bases are in frame from base 1. After removal of 5 bases from V and 7 bases from J, the junction retains 13 bases not matched to a gene. The donors were healthy, HIV-negative adults with no recently reported acute infections or vaccinations. Only Caucasian adults living in Nashville, Tennessee, USA were represented among the donors. For unsorted samples, 90 million to 95 million PBMCs were counted, and genomic DNA was extracted using the QIAamp DNA Blood Mini kit. Blood was obtained by leukapheresis, after which PBMCs were separated by Ficoll-Histopaque density gradient centrifugation and cryopreserved in liquid nitrogen vapor phase.

This sample is part of a study of shared clonotypes between healthy human individuals (dated by TCRdb to the early 2020s). The study in broad terms: The cohort included a few men and a couple of women between 18 and 49 years of age. To estimate repertoire size and how much clonotypes are shared between individuals, the study performed deep sequencing of blood TCR repertoires from a handful of healthy adults. Between about 0.8 and 9 billion PBMCs per donor were obtained by leukapheresis. To increase sequencing depth and limit assay-specific biases, different laboratories used diverse techniques to prepare libraries and sequence TCR repertoires. Broad study findings and their caveats: The genetic and exposure-history diversity represented was limited by the small number of donors. Sampling was restricted to blood, and TCR repertoires in tissue are likely to differ from TCR repertoires in blood. Based on pairwise subsampling, the degree of clonotype sharing among donors was expected to be affected by sequencing depth.

Using the deep immunoSEQ assay, TCR CDR3 regions were amplified from genomic DNA by multiplex PCR. For each cell subset, the extracted genomic DNA was distributed evenly across all wells of several immunoSEQ 96-well plates, and each plate served as one replicate. For unsorted PBMC, around 290 ng of genomic DNA, equivalent to about 30,000 T cell genomes, went into each replicate PCR. Ten immunoSEQ deep assay plates were used to sequence the unsorted PBMC genomic DNA. Purified libraries were measured with a Qubit 3.0 fluorometer, size-checked on a Bioanalyzer 2100, and measured again with the KAPA Library Quantification kit. A separate single-read 150-cycle Illumina NextSeq 550 flow cell was used to sequence each immunoSEQ 96-well plate. The source study handled its data this way. Because the immunoSEQ output held only junctional sequences and lacked quality scores, the filtering could not match the filtering applied to full-length reads. Sequences were annotated with PyIR, a Python wrapper for IgBLAST v1.9, using IMGT germline references to assign V/J genes and CDR3. Reads were filtered out if the reads had weak V/J assignments (E-value above 1e-6), no CDR3, stop codons, out-of-frame junctions, or ambiguous translated residues. V3J clonotypes were defined by identical inferred V gene, J gene, and CDR3 amino acid sequence. Percentage overlap between repertoires was computed as shared unique clonotypes divided by the size of the smaller repertoire. Three approaches were used to assess repertoire richness: RTK rarefaction, the Chao1 estimator, and Recon v2.1 estimates of unobserved clonotypes. Not all clones reach the TCRdb copy of this immuneACCESS table, which keeps in-frame sequences only. Checked studies attribute under half of the gap to unresolved V genes and leave the rest unexplained. V and J calls plus clone size are reproduced from that table; the DNA served to infer D and trimming. The sample table shows about 510,000 clones, and almost 80% are seen once. The ten largest clones represent approximately 12% of the sample.

The V and J genes are TRBV5-1 and TRBJ2-5, and TRBD2 aligns with 11 junction nucleotides. The sequence was collected from a woman aged 40 to 50 in good health. Some clones in this sample may be carry-over from other donors' samples. Sequencing was performed on PBMCs. This receptor has the CDR3 CASSPQTTSGGGTQYF. The bases read TGCGCCAGCAGTCCTCAGACCACTAGCGGGGGCGGGACCCAGTACTTC.